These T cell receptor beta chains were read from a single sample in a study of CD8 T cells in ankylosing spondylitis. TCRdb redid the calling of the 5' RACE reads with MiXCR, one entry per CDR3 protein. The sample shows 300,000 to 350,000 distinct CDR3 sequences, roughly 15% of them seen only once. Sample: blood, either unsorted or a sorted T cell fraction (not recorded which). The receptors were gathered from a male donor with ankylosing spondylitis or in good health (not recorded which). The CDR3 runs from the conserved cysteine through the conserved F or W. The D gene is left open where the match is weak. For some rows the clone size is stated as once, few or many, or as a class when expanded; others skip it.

CDR3: CASSQTVGYGYTF
DNA: TGTGCCAGCAGTCAAACAGTAGGGTATGGCTACACCTTC
D: -
J: TRBJ1-2
size: once
V: TRBV6-1

CDR3: CASSQGQGKTGELFF
DNA: TGTGCCAGCAGCCAAGGACAGGGAAAGACCGGGGAGCTGTTTTTT
D: TRBD1
J: TRBJ2-2
size: many
V: TRBV14

CDR3: CASSQVVQGLNQPQHF
DNA: TGTGCCAGCAGCCAAGTCGTACAGGGGCTGAATCAGCCCCAGCATTTT
D: TRBD1
J: TRBJ1-5
size: few
V: TRBV4-2

CDR3: CASSTLAGEADTQYF
DNA: TGTGCCAGCAGCACCCTAGCGGGGGAGGCAGATACGCAGTATTTT
D: TRBD2
J: TRBJ2-3
size: -
V: TRBV4-2

CDR3: CASRLAGRDQQFF
DNA: TGCGCCAGCCGACTAGCGGGGCGGGACCAGCAGTTCTTC
D: TRBD2
J: TRBJ2-1
size: -
V: TRBV5-1

CDR3: CASSYSWLAGGILYEQYF
DNA: TGTGCCAGCAGTTACTCCTGGCTAGCGGGAGGCATCCTTTACGAGCAGTACTTC
D: TRBD2
J: TRBJ2-7
size: -
V: TRBV6-5

CDR3: CSAPLAGGHETQYF
DNA: TGCAGTGCTCCCCTAGCGGGGGGGCATGAGACCCAGTACTTC
D: TRBD2
J: TRBJ2-5
size: few
V: TRBV20-1

CDR3: CASRPGLNTEAFF
DNA: TGTGCCAGCAGACCGGGACTTAACACTGAAGCTTTCTTT
D: -
J: TRBJ1-1
size: many
V: TRBV2

CDR3: CASSQGDSGQETQYF
DNA: TGTGCCAGCAGCCAAGGGGATAGCGGACAAGAGACCCAGTACTTC
D: -
J: TRBJ2-5
size: -
V: TRBV4-2

CDR3: CASSLERAGEKLFF
DNA: TGCGCCAGCAGCTTGGAGCGTGCGGGGGAAAAACTGTTTTTT
D: -
J: TRBJ1-4
size: -
V: TRBV5-1

CDR3: CASRSDRGEKKKAEAFF
DNA: TGTGCCAGCAGGTCCGACAGAGGAGAGAAGAAAAAGGCTGAAGCTTTCTTT
D: -
J: TRBJ1-1
size: -
V: TRBV6-9

CDR3: CASKSGLTLVEQYF
DNA: TGCGCCAGCAAATCGGGTTTGACCCTCGTCGAGCAGTACTTC
D: -
J: TRBJ2-7
size: -
V: TRBV5-1

CDR3: CASSLAVTEAFF
DNA: TGTGCCAGCAGTTTAGCGGTCACTGAAGCTTTCTTT
D: -
J: TRBJ1-1
size: few
V: TRBV12-3/TRBV12-4

CDR3: CASSAGLRNTEAFF
DNA: TGTGCCAGCAGTGCGGGACTTCGGAACACTGAAGCTTTCTTT
D: -
J: TRBJ1-1
size: many
V: TRBV12-3/TRBV12-4

CDR3: CASSLETSGGVSYNEQFF
DNA: TGTGCCAGCAGCTTAGAGACTAGCGGGGGGGTCTCCTACAATGAGCAGTTCTTC
D: TRBD2
J: TRBJ2-1
size: -
V: TRBV11-2

CDR3: CSASRGGSYEQYF
DNA: TGCAGTGCTAGTAGGGGAGGGTCCTACGAGCAGTACTTC
D: TRBD2
J: TRBJ2-7
size: few
V: TRBV20-1

CDR3: CASSRTGSRTYEQYF
DNA: TGTGCCAGCAGTCGTACAGGTAGCCGGACCTACGAGCAGTACTTC
D: -
J: TRBJ2-7
size: -
V: TRBV27

CDR3: CASRGSGPYGYTF
DNA: TGTGCCAGCAGGGGATCGGGGCCCTATGGCTACACCTTC
D: -
J: TRBJ1-2
size: many
V: TRBV2

CDR3: CASSLALGTEAFF
DNA: TGCGCCAGCAGCTTGGCCCTCGGCACTGAAGCTTTCTTT
D: -
J: TRBJ1-1
size: few
V: TRBV5-1

CDR3: CSARAFGSAYEQYF
DNA: TGCAGTGCTAGGGCGTTCGGGTCGGCCTACGAGCAGTACTTC
D: -
J: TRBJ2-7
size: few
V: TRBV20-1

CDR3: CASSLKISGRVLSEADTQYF
DNA: TGTGCCAGCAGCTTAAAGATTAGCGGGAGGGTTCTTTCCGAGGCAGATACGCAGTATTTT
D: TRBD2
J: TRBJ2-3
size: -
V: TRBV11-2

CDR3: CASSLFQGDKNIQYF
DNA: TGCGCCAGCAGCTTGTTTCAGGGGGACAAAAACATTCAGTACTTC
D: TRBD1
J: TRBJ2-4
size: -
V: TRBV5-1

CDR3: CSARDVGRSRGEKLFF
DNA: TGCAGTGCTAGAGATGTCGGCCGGAGCAGGGGTGAAAAACTGTTTTTT
D: -
J: TRBJ1-4
size: -
V: TRBV20-1

CDR3: CASSLASGYGTGELFF
DNA: TGTGCCAGCAGCTTGGCTAGCGGGTACGGAACCGGGGAGCTGTTTTTT
D: TRBD2
J: TRBJ2-2
size: once
V: TRBV7-8

CDR3: CASRAGTSGYNEQFF
DNA: TGTGCCAGCAGGGCCGGGACTAGCGGGTACAATGAGCAGTTCTTC
D: TRBD2
J: TRBJ2-1
size: few
V: TRBV12-3/TRBV12-4

CDR3: CASAGTGELFF
DNA: TGTGCCAGCGCCGGGACCGGGGAGCTGTTTTTT
D: -
J: TRBJ2-2
size: few
V: TRBV6-5

CDR3: CASSITSGGAASYNEQFF
DNA: TGTGCCAGTAGTATTACTAGCGGGGGGGCCGCCTCGTACAATGAGCAGTTCTTC
D: TRBD2
J: TRBJ2-1
size: few
V: TRBV19

CDR3: CATSNWETRYQETQYF
DNA: TGTGCCACCAGCAACTGGGAGACCCGGTACCAAGAGACCCAGTACTTC
D: -
J: TRBJ2-5
size: -
V: TRBV15

CDR3: CAGSIKRGGLIGNEQFF
DNA: TGTGCCGGCAGCATTAAGCGGGGGGGCCTGATAGGGAATGAGCAGTTCTTC
D: TRBD2
J: TRBJ2-1
size: -
V: TRBV7-2

CDR3: CASSRDRMNYGYTF
DNA: TGTGCCAGCAGCCGGGACAGGATGAACTATGGCTACACCTTC
D: TRBD1
J: TRBJ1-2
size: -
V: TRBV6-1

CDR3: CASSLGGWRATNEKLFF
DNA: TGTGCCAGCAGCCTAGGGGGTTGGCGGGCTACTAATGAAAAACTGTTTTTT
D: -
J: TRBJ1-4
size: -
V: TRBV7-8

CDR3: CASSQTPINQPQHF
DNA: TGCGCCAGCAGCCAGACACCAATCAATCAGCCCCAGCATTTT
D: -
J: TRBJ1-5
size: -
V: TRBV4-1

CDR3: CASSQEKGLAGRNEQFF
DNA: TGCGCCAGCAGCCAAGAAAAGGGACTAGCGGGTCGGAATGAGCAGTTCTTC
D: TRBD2
J: TRBJ2-1
size: few
V: TRBV4-1

CDR3: CSAEQGNTIYF
DNA: TGCAGTGCCGAACAGGGGAACACCATATATTTT
D: TRBD1
J: TRBJ1-3
size: few
V: TRBV20-1

CDR3: CASSIEFSYGYTF
DNA: TGTGCCAGTAGTATAGAATTTTCCTATGGCTACACCTTC
D: -
J: TRBJ1-2
size: once
V: TRBV19

CDR3: CASSTGGESYGYTF
DNA: TGTGCCAGCAGTACAGGGGGCGAGAGCTATGGCTACACCTTC
D: TRBD1
J: TRBJ1-2
size: -
V: TRBV5-5

CDR3: CSVPGRGSSTNEKLFF
DNA: TGCAGCGTACCAGGACGGGGAAGTTCAACTAATGAAAAACTGTTTTTT
D: -
J: TRBJ1-4
size: -
V: TRBV20-1

CDR3: CASSSSTISYEQYF
DNA: TGTGCCAGCAGCAGCAGCACGATCTCCTACGAGCAGTACTTC
D: -
J: TRBJ2-7
size: few
V: TRBV21-1

CDR3: CSQTSSYNEQFF
DNA: TGCAGTCAGACTAGTTCCTACAATGAGCAGTTCTTC
D: -
J: TRBJ2-1
size: many
V: TRBV29-1

CDR3: CASRRREEQYF
DNA: TGTGCCAGCAGACGCAGAGAAGAGCAGTACTTC
D: -
J: TRBJ2-7
size: -
V: TRBV6-5

CDR3: CASAPGGRTGELFF
DNA: TGTGCTAGTGCCCCCGGGGGGAGGACCGGGGAGCTGTTTTTT
D: TRBD2
J: TRBJ2-2
size: -
V: TRBV12-5

CDR3: CASSWDRAGETQYF
DNA: TGCGCCAGCAGTTGGGACAGGGCAGGAGAGACCCAGTACTTC
D: TRBD1
J: TRBJ2-5
size: few
V: TRBV5-1